This is a list of T cell receptor beta chains from one sample in a study of blood T cell repertoires in COVID-19. The protocol was immunoSEQ multiplex PCR, while the TCRdb copy is restricted to in-frame clones and leaves out a portion. The table lists almost 200,000 clones, about 90% of them singletons. Specimen: peripheral blood. These receptors were obtained from a woman between 70 and 85 years old with acute or convalescent COVID-19. CDR3s leave out the opening cysteine and the closing phenylalanine or tryptophan. The order of the fields is D gene, CDR3 length, J gene, V gene, clone size, CDR3 protein. D genes are given only for firm matches. Clone size appears in some rows only: once, few, many, or a class for an expanded clone.

TRBD1	10	TRBJ2-7	TRBV12-3/TRBV12-4	few	ASSSPGQGFY
.	14	TRBJ1-1	TRBV2	.	ASGSPTGIRNTEAF
.	13	TRBJ2-3	TRBV9	once	ASSGNRDSTDTQY
.	12	TRBJ2-2	TRBV2	.	ASSETRTTGELF
.	11	TRBJ1-4	TRBV19	.	ASSQGAPEKLF
TRBD1	13	TRBJ1-1	TRBV6-5	.	ASRETGGADTEAF
.	14	TRBJ2-5	TRBV21-1	.	ASSKVPTGAQETQY
.	11	TRBJ1-1	TRBV28	.	ASSFVGPREAF
.	12	TRBJ1-6	TRBV5-1	.	ASSLRLSDSPLH
TRBD2	15	TRBJ2-1	TRBV19	few	ASSIDLASGTYNEQF
TRBD2	12	TRBJ2-1	TRBV28	.	ASRGLAAYNEQF
TRBD2	11	TRBJ2-1	TRBV7-8	.	ASSFPGRGGQF
.	11	TRBJ2-7	TRBV19	.	ASSRAGGYEQY
.	12	TRBJ1-2	TRBV10-3	.	AIRVGSGPNGYT
TRBD1	10	TRBJ2-1	TRBV5-1	.	ASSLGGFEQF
TRBD2	14	TRBJ2-1	TRBV7-9	.	ASSLVSTRTGGEQF
.	14	TRBJ1-6	TRBV4-2	.	ASSQVSEGYNSPLH
.	12	TRBJ2-7	TRBV7-8	once	ASSHYPGQVEQY
.	14	TRBJ2-1	TRBV7-2	.	ASSLVGGASYNEQF
.	9	TRBJ1-1	TRBV12-3/TRBV12-4	.	ASLRGTEAF
TRBD1	13	TRBJ1-4	TRBV5-5	.	ASSLGGQGREKLF
.	11	TRBJ2-7	TRBV5-4	.	ASSTGYSYEQY
TRBD2	14	TRBJ2-1	TRBV10-1	few	ASSRASGREGTEQF
TRBD1	13	TRBJ2-7	TRBV11-2	.	ASSLDRARAYEQY
.	12	TRBJ1-4	TRBV18	.	ASSPDRRDEKLF
TRBD2	16	TRBJ2-6	TRBV3-1/TRBV3-2	.	ASSRGLAGGPGANVLT
TRBD2	11	TRBJ2-7	TRBV5-4	.	ASSSGGAYEQY
.	13	TRBJ1-6	TRBV5-8	.	ASSLRQGRGSPLH
.	13	TRBJ2-1	TRBV9	.	ASSVEGNSRDEQF
TRBD1	14	TRBJ2-1	TRBV7-2	.	ASRKTGTGSYNEQF
TRBD1	14	TRBJ1-6	TRBV9	.	ASSVAQGANNSPLH
.	13	TRBJ1-2	TRBV10-3	few	AIRIGLRADYGYT
TRBD2	13	TRBJ2-3	TRBV2	.	ASSRSGVGTDTQY
.	13	TRBJ2-7	TRBV6-6	.	ASSYESPGSYEQY
TRBD2	17	TRBJ2-1	TRBV27	.	ASSLSGLWAGVAYNEQF
.	11	TRBJ1-5	TRBV2	.	ASSEVRWQPQH
.	10	TRBJ2-7	TRBV16	once	ASRLGPGEQY
TRBD2	15	TRBJ2-1	TRBV28	.	ASTSFPSGRTYNEQF
.	11	TRBJ2-1	TRBV11-2	.	ASSPGLDNEQF
TRBD1	12	TRBJ1-1	TRBV5-1	.	ASSPSTGYTEAF
.	14	TRBJ2-1	TRBV7-2	.	ASSVEGPQRYNEQF
.	12	TRBJ2-5	TRBV5-1	few	ASSLATGQETQY
TRBD1	14	TRBJ1-1	TRBV6-1	.	ASSDGQGVMNTEAF
.	13	TRBJ1-1	TRBV11-1	.	ASSTSQGLNTEAF
TRBD2	15	TRBJ2-3	TRBV18	.	ASSPLSSGGASDTQY
.	10	TRBJ1-1	TRBV2	.	ASKTGMIEAF
TRBD1	10	TRBJ1-2	TRBV29-1	.	SVVRGRGGYT
TRBD2	12	TRBJ2-7	TRBV5-8	.	ASRWGGGSYEQY
TRBD1	13	TRBJ1-4	TRBV18	.	ASSSRQGGNEKLF
.	10	TRBJ2-7	TRBV2	.	ASSTRTNEQY
.	10	TRBJ1-2	TRBV7-2	.	ASSPSAGSYT
.	13	TRBJ1-6	TRBV28	.	ASSFRGVGNSPLH
TRBD1	12	TRBJ1-2	TRBV7-9	.	ASSSRQGDYGYT